The clone carrying this TCR beta chain was counted many times. Its antigen is unidentified. The data derive from a study of T-cell reconstitution after alpha-beta-depleted transplantation in children. Per the germline V gene, CDR1 is DFQATT and CDR2 is SNEGSKA (reference sequence). The CDR3 covers 15 residues. V was cut by 5 bases and J by 0 bases, with 15 bases left in between. For TCRbeta, the library was prepared with unique molecular identifiers. MiXCR was run by TCRdb on the PCR reads, yielding one entry per CDR3 protein. Of approximately 110,000 distinct CDR3 sequences listed, under 30% were seen once; the top ten hold 8% to 11%. Study outcomes and limitations: After transplant, high TCRbeta diversity at day 60 in some patients arose from surviving recipient T cells and thymic progenitors. About two months after transplant, alpha-beta T cells reportedly came from several hundred expanded graft clones. Among T cells one year after transplant, newly produced cells accounted for most counts and diversity.

This specimen consisted of PBMCs, mostly from graft donor cells, obtained 180 days after TCRalphabeta/CD19-depleted stem cell transplant. This receptor was identified in a male patient aged 2-15 years who had a stem cell transplant for chronic granulomatous disease, so the T cells may come from the graft donor. The chain is built from TRBV20-1 and TRBJ2-3; D may match TRBD1 or TRBD2 (5 bases each). The CDR3 is CSAVKGTASTDTQYF. In DNA form, the CDR3 reads TGCAGTGCTGTAAAAGGGACGGCTAGCACAGATACGCAGTATTTT.